A single sample gave rise to the 27 T cell receptor beta chains below, sequenced in a study of STAT5B mutations in CD4+ large granular lymphocyte leukemia. Clones were sequenced by immunoSEQ multiplex PCR, and TCRdb holds only the in-frame ones, with some missing. The table records more than 6,500 clones, roughly 91% of them present only once. The sample consisted of PBMCs. These receptors were taken from a woman aged 70-85 years with CD4+ T-cell large granular lymphocyte leukemia.

The J gene is TRBJ2-3, the V gene TRBV1; the table's D call of TRBD2 was not tested on the DNA. TRBV1 represents a pseudogene. CDR3 length: 14 residues. This chain's CDR3 is CTSSGGDLTDTQYF. The CDR3 nucleotides are TGCACCAGCAGCGGGGGGGACCTCACAGATACGCAGTATTTT.

The chain employs TRBV7-2 and TRBJ2-7; D perhaps matches TRBD2 (6 bases). There are 16 residues in the CDR3. Germline V gives CDR1 SGHTA, CDR2 FQGNSA. The V end lost 1 base, the J end lost 3 bases, and 16 bases lay between the germline ends. In DNA form, the CDR3 reads TGTGCCAGCAGCTTAGGTTTCGGGGGAGGTGGCTACGAGCAGTACTTC. Protein: CASSLGFGGGGYEQYF. The complete variable domain, with remaining parts taken from reference TRBV7-2 and TRBJ2-7, reads GAGVSQSPSNKVTEKGKDVELRCDPISGHTALYWYRQSLGQGLEFLIYFQGNSAPDKSGLPSDRFSAERTGGSVSTLTIQRTQQEDSAVYLCASSLGFGGGGYEQYFGPGTRLTVT.

The V call is TRBV6-4, the J call TRBJ2-3; TRBD1 agrees at 10 bases. V lost 7 bases, J lost 3 bases, and 10 bases stayed unmatched. Germline CDR1 is MRHNA and CDR2 is SNTAGT. The CDR3 contains 16 residues. CDR3 nucleotides: TGTGCCAGCATCCCTTTAGACAGGGGGCGAACAGATACGCAGTATTTT. Protein: CASIPLDRGRTDTQYF.

The chain is built from TRBV18 and TRBJ2-3; D possibly corresponds to TRBD1 (6 bases). Germline V lookup: CDR1 KGHSH, CDR2 LQKENI. The CDR3 consists of 13 residues. Trimming pared 3 bases from V and 5 bases from J, leaving 9 bases between. The CDR3 DNA follows: TGTGCCAGCTCACCTACAGGGTTAGATACGCAGTATTTT. It encodes CASSPTGLDTQYF.

This clone was found a few times. The chain recombines TRBV5-1 with TRBJ2-2, with D possibly TRBD1 on 6 matching bases. Germline V gene sequence: CDR1 SGHRS, CDR2 YFSETQ. The V gene lost 1 base and the J gene lost 5 bases, with 9 bases spanning the gap. The CDR3 runs to 14 residues. The CDR3 nucleotides read TGCGCCAGCAGCTTGAAGGGGGATACCGGGGAGCTGTTTTTT. Amino acid sequence: CASSLKGDTGELFF.

The chain employs TRBV15 and TRBJ2-3; TRBD2 matches 10 bases. V was pared by 4 bases and J by 3 bases, with 7 bases of the junction left unmatched. The germline CDR1 and CDR2 sequences are LNHNV and YYDKDF (reference sequence). The CDR3 consists of 16 residues. CDR3 sequence reads: CATSTQRGGGTDTQYF. DNA of the CDR3: TGTGCCACCAGCACCCAGCGGGGGGGCGGGACAGATACGCAGTATTTT.

The V call is TRBV5-6, the J call TRBJ2-7; a weak D match, TRBD2 (6 bases). The V gene's germline CDR1 is SGHDT and CDR2 YYEEEE. The CDR3 totals 14 residues. The ends were cut back, 5 bases at V and 1 base at J, with 13 bases in the middle. The CDR3 region is CASRRAGRSYEQYF. CDR3 bases: TGTGCCAGCAGACGTGCGGGGCGATCCTACGAGCAGTACTTC.

The chain couples TRBV27 to TRBJ1-6; TRBD1 matches 7 bases. The CDR3 length is 16 residues. The V segment lost 4 bases and the J segment 6 bases; nucleotides outside the gene matches: 9. Germline loops: CDR1 MNHEY, CDR2 SMNVEV (reference sequence). The CDR3 protein is CASSSLLGTANSPLHF. The CDR3 DNA sequence: TGTGCCAGCAGTTCGCTCCTCGGGACAGCTAATTCACCCCTCCACTTT.

The V gene is TRBV19, the J gene TRBJ1-1; tentatively, D is TRBD1 (5 bases). The CDR3 totals 15 residues. Germline V CDR1 and CDR2: LNHDA, SQIVND (reference sequence). Between the trimmed V and J ends, which lost 6 bases and 1 base, there was a span of 15 bases. The CDR3, as DNA: TGTGCCAGTAGCCAAGGGGCCAGGCGGAACACTGAAGCTTTCTTT. Translated: CASSQGARRNTEAFF.

This chain connects TRBV2 to TRBJ2-7; D is undetermined. Per germline, CDR1 SNHLY and CDR2 FYNNEI. Trimming left V 6 bases short and J 3 bases short, with 9 bases between. The CDR3 has 12 amino acids. The CDR3 loop is CASSEQDYEQYF. The CDR3 DNA reads TGTGCCAGCAGCGAACAAGACTACGAGCAGTACTTC.

This chain uses TRBV5-6 with TRBJ2-5; TRBD2 matches at 7 bases. This CDR3 is 13 amino acids long. Per germline, CDR1 SGHDT and CDR2 YYEEEE. Trimming at V came to 2 bases and at J to 7 bases, leaving 5 bases not matched to a gene. CDR3 sequence: CASSFAREGTQYF. Written as DNA, the CDR3 is TGTGCCAGCAGCTTCGCCAGGGAGGGGACCCAGTACTTC.

The V gene is TRBV7-2, the J gene TRBJ2-3, with 7 positions matching TRBD2. J was trimmed by 2 bases and V by 0 bases; bases with no gene match: 8. Germline CDR1 reads SGHTA; CDR2 reads FQGNSA. CDR3 length: 17 amino acids. CDR3: CASSLAGVAGLTDTQYF. The CDR3 DNA is TGTGCCAGCAGCTTAGCAGGGGTAGCGGGCCTCACAGATACGCAGTATTTT. Looking up the rest from reference TRBV7-2 and TRBJ2-3 gives the full variable domain: GAGVSQSPSNKVTEKGKDVELRCDPISGHTALYWYRQSLGQGLEFLIYFQGNSAPDKSGLPSDRFSAERTGGSVSTLTIQRTQQEDSAVYLCASSLAGVAGLTDTQYFGPGTRLTVL.

V is TRBV7-6 and J is TRBJ2-6; 7 bases match TRBD1. V was pared by 1 base and J by 2 bases, with 2 bases of the junction left unmatched. CDR1 is SGHVS and CDR2 is FNYEAQ in the germline V gene. The CDR3 has 16 residues. CDR3 bases: TGTGCCAGCAGCTTAGAGGGGGCTACTGGGGCCAACGTCCTGACTTTC. This sequence encodes CASSLEGATGANVLTF.

A single count supports this clone. V is TRBV11-2 and J is TRBJ2-6; D may match TRBD1 or TRBD2 (5 bases each). The germline V gene has CDR1 SGHAT and CDR2 FQNNGV. V was shortened by 0 bases and J by 2 bases, with 11 bases between the two germline ends. The CDR3 consists of 17 residues. The CDR3 here is CASSLEIRDPGANVLTF. CDR3 in DNA: TGTGCCAGCAGCTTAGAAATCCGGGACCCTGGGGCCAACGTCCTGACTTTC.

This sequence joins TRBV19 and TRBJ1-3; D is unclear. The germline V gene has CDR1 LNHDA and CDR2 SQIVND (reference sequence). The CDR3 length is 14 residues. V was clipped by 5 bases and J by 1 base, with 9 bases between them. CDR3 in DNA: TGTGCCAGTAGTTCCGCGGGGTCTGGAAACACCATATATTTT. Amino acid sequence: CASSSAGSGNTIYF.

The rearrangement links TRBV27 to TRBJ1-6, with 10 positions matching TRBD1. The V gene end was trimmed by 6 bases and the J gene end by 2 bases; junction bases not matched to a gene: 4. This CDR3 comprises 16 residues. Germline CDR1 reads MNHEY; CDR2 reads SMNVEV (reference sequence). CDR3 in amino acids: CASSLTGGAYNSPLHF. The CDR3 DNA reads as TGTGCCAGCAGCTTGACAGGGGGCGCCTATAATTCACCCCTCCACTTT.

A single count supports this clone. The V and J genes are TRBV28 and TRBJ2-7; D is uncertain. Germline V gives CDR1 MDHEN, CDR2 SYDVKM. The CDR3 is 12 residues long. V lost 2 bases to trimming and J lost 6 bases, with 8 bases between them. The CDR3 here is CASSLGQPEQYF. The CDR3 region has the DNA TGTGCCAGCAGTTTAGGGCAACCCGAGCAGTACTTC.

The V and J genes are TRBV19 and TRBJ2-1, with TRBD2 identical over 8 bases. The CDR3 contains 16 residues. The germline V gene has CDR1 LNHDA and CDR2 SQIVND (reference sequence). After removal of 4 bases from V and 3 bases from J, the junction contained 8 bases not matched to a gene. The CDR3 DNA sequence: TGTGCCAGTAGTAGGAGCGGGGGCCCTCTCTACAATGAGCAGTTCTTC. Translated, it gives CASSRSGGPLYNEQFF.

V and J are TRBV7-2 and TRBJ1-2, with no clear D. The germline V gene has CDR1 SGHTA and CDR2 FQGNSA. There are 12 residues in the CDR3. V shed 6 bases and J shed 4 bases, with 9 bases lying between them. In DNA form, the CDR3 reads TGTGCCAGCAGTGATCCTGGCTATGGCTACACCTTC. It specifies CASSDPGYGYTF.

The V gene is TRBV19, the J gene TRBJ2-1; 7 nucleotides line up with TRBD1. This CDR3 has 14 amino acids. Trimming took 10 bases from V and 2 from J; bases not matched to a gene: 8. The germline V gene has CDR1 LNHDA and CDR2 SQIVND (reference sequence). The CDR3 sequence is CATDPGQTYNEQFF. The CDR3 region has the DNA TGTGCCACCGATCCGGGACAGACCTACAATGAGCAGTTCTTC.

This chain links TRBV30 with TRBJ2-4; maybe TRBD1 (6 bases). CDR3 length: 14 residues. The ends were cut back, 0 bases at V and 6 bases at J, with 12 bases in the middle. Germline lookup yields CDR1 GTSNPN and CDR2 SVGIG (reference sequence). Written as DNA, the CDR3 is TGTGCCTGGAGTGTACAGGGCGGATTAAACATTCAGTACTTC. Protein product: CAWSVQGGLNIQYF.

This chain uses TRBV7-9 with TRBJ2-5; 9 nucleotides align to TRBD2. V lost 5 bases, J lost 4 bases, and 5 bases stayed unmatched. Germline assignment: CDR1 SEHNR and CDR2 FQNEAQ (reference sequence). There are 14 residues in the CDR3. Written as DNA, the CDR3 is TGTGCCAGCAGCCCGCGGGGGGGCCTAGAGACCCAGTACTTC. Translated: CASSPRGGLETQYF.

The J gene is TRBJ1-6, the V gene TRBV7-9, with 8 bases lining up with TRBD1. The CDR3 covers 15 residues. Germline V gives CDR1 SEHNR, CDR2 FQNEAQ (reference sequence). V shed 0 bases, J shed 15 bases, and the junction held 10 bases outside the gene matches. DNA for the CDR3: TGTGCCAGCAGCTTAGCAGGGCAGGGGGCCCTACTCCTCCACTTT. Residues: CASSLAGQGALLLHF.

This clone was observed a handful of times. The same CDR3 arises from other DNA sequences in this sample as well. The V gene is TRBV2, the J gene TRBJ1-3, with D tentatively TRBD1 (5 bases). The CDR3 is made up of 13 amino acids. Trimming removed 3 bases at V and 7 bases at J, with 10 bases between. CDR1 and CDR2 from the germline V gene are SNHLY and FYNNEI. CDR3 coding DNA: TGTGCCAGCAGTGAGCAGGCAGGGAACACCATATATTTT. Translated: CASSEQAGNTIYF.

The chain is built from TRBV7-2 and TRBJ2-5; D might be TRBD2 (6 bases). The CDR3 loop spans 14 amino acids. V was trimmed by 4 bases and J by 2 bases, leaving 11 bases between them. The germline gives CDR1 SGHTA, CDR2 FQGNSA. This chain's CDR3 is CASSWGVVQETQYF. CDR3 nucleotide sequence: TGTGCCAGCAGCTGGGGGGTAGTACAAGAGACCCAGTACTTC. Full variable domain (missing parts from reference TRBV7-2 and TRBJ2-5): GAGVSQSPSNKVTEKGKDVELRCDPISGHTALYWYRQSLGQGLEFLIYFQGNSAPDKSGLPSDRFSAERTGGSVSTLTIQRTQQEDSAVYLCASSWGVVQETQYFGPGTRLLVL.

The V gene is TRBV4-3, the J gene TRBJ2-1; 8 nucleotides agree with TRBD1. This CDR3 contains 13 residues. V was pared by 0 bases and J by 15 bases, with 7 bases of the junction left unmatched. Germline V gene data show CDR1 as LGHNA and CDR2 as YSLEER. CDR3 bases: TGCGCCAGCAGCCAAGATCTTCGGACAGGGCGGTTCTTC. This codes for CASSQDLRTGRFF.

For the CDR3, the DNA is TGTGCCAGCAGTGTGAACAGGGGTGGGGGGGAGCAGTACTTC. It codes for CASSVNRGGGEQYF. The V and J genes are TRBV27 and TRBJ2-7, with a weak D call TRBD1 (7 bases). V was shortened by 5 bases and J by 7 bases, with 18 bases between the two germline ends. Germline V CDR1 and CDR2: MNHEY, SMNVEV (reference sequence). This CDR3 has 14 amino acids.